This T cell receptor beta chain was sequenced in a study of cytomegalovirus exposure and HLA in healthy donors. The PCR was carried out with 60 Vbeta primers and 13 Jbeta primers. Profiling relied on immunoSEQ multiplex PCR, and the TCRdb table lists in-frame clones only, not all of them. This table has approximately 140,000 clones, roughly 84% appearing once. Study-wide findings and caveats: Looking again later, the authors saw that most CMV-associated TCR beta chains seemed HLA-restricted. According to the study, around 180 TCR beta chains were cytomegalovirus-associated. Cytomegalovirus status was reportedly diagnosed by the classifier with high sensitivity and specificity.

The CDR3 runs to 16 residues. Germline lookup yields CDR1 LNHNV and CDR2 YYDKDF (reference sequence). V shed 0 bases, J shed 4 bases, and the junction held 3 bases outside the gene matches. As for this clone: The antigen remains unidentified.

The gene calls are TRBV15 and TRBJ2-2, with 9 bases aligning to TRBD1. This sequence was found in a man in his fifties or sixties in good health and CMV-seronegative. Sequenced sample: PBMCs. The CDR3 DNA follows: TGTGCCACCAGCAGAGATTCACAGGGGGCCACCGGGGAGCTGTTTTTT. Protein sequence: CATSRDSQGATGELFF.